The 29 T cell receptor beta chains listed next were all sequenced from one sample in a study of blood T cell repertoires in COVID-19. TCRdb's copy holds only in-frame clones and misses some; the assay was immunoSEQ multiplex PCR. The sample consists of about 87,000 clones, roughly 88% of them appearing once. Sequencing was performed on peripheral blood. The receptors were gathered from a woman older than 75 with COVID-19, enrolled during active disease.

This chain links TRBV28 with TRBJ2-5; 11 nucleotides line up with TRBD2. Germline V gives CDR1 MDHEN, CDR2 SYDVKM. The CDR3 is 17 residues long. Unmatched junction bases numbered 7, after V lost 2 bases and J lost 2 bases. CDR3 protein: CASSLISGGAEQETQYF. The CDR3 DNA follows: TGTGCCAGCAGTTTAATTAGCGGGGGGGCGGAACAAGAGACCCAGTACTTC. Supplemented by reference TRBV28 and TRBJ2-5, the full variable domain reads DVKVTQSSRYLVKRTGEKVFLECVQDMDHENMFWYRQDPGLGLRLIYFSYDVKMKEKGDIPEGYSVSREKKERFSLILESASTNQTSMYLCASSLISGGAEQETQYFGPGTRLLVL.

The genes are TRBV5-1 and TRBJ2-1; 9 bases agree with TRBD1. Germline-derived CDR1 and CDR2 are SGHRS and YFSETQ. V lost 4 bases to trimming and J lost 7 bases; unmatched junction nucleotides: 6. This CDR3 spans 14 amino acids. In DNA, the CDR3 is TGCGCCAGCAGCACACAGGGGGCCGGTAATGAGCAGTTCTTC. It codes for CASSTQGAGNEQFF.

This chain joins TRBV18 and TRBJ2-2, with 8 bases that match TRBD1. Germline V lookup: CDR1 KGHSH, CDR2 LQKENI. The ends lost 5 bases at V and 0 bases at J; junction bases unmatched: 5. The CDR3 runs to 16 residues. This CDR3 reads CASSVSTGANTGELFF. The DNA for the CDR3 is TGTGCCAGCTCAGTTTCGACAGGGGCGAACACCGGGGAGCTGTTTTTT.

The gene calls are TRBV5-4 and TRBJ1-1; perhaps TRBD1 as D (5 bases). The CDR3 has 16 amino acids. V dropped 0 bases and J dropped 0 bases, with 12 bases sitting between them. Germline assignment: CDR1 SGHNT and CDR2 YYREEE (reference sequence). CDR3 in DNA: TGTGCCAGCAGCTTGGGGGGCAGGGACTTGAACACTGAAGCTTTCTTT. Encoded protein: CASSLGGRDLNTEAFF. The variable domain in full, with the rest retrieved from reference TRBV5-4 and TRBJ1-1, is ETGVTQSPTHLIKTRGQQVTLRCSSQSGHNTVSWYQQALGQGPQFIFQYYREEENGRGNFPPRFSGLQFPNYSSELNVNALELDDSALYLCASSLGGRDLNTEAFFGQGTRLTVV.

V usage is TRBV10-3 and J usage is TRBJ1-2; D is uncertain. This CDR3 spans 11 amino acids. Germline CDR1 is ENHRY and CDR2 is SYGVKD. Trimming removed 6 bases at V and 7 bases at J, with 9 bases between. CDR3 loop: CAISVGVGYTF. CDR3 DNA sequence: TGTGCCATCAGCGTCGGGGTTGGCTACACCTTC.

This clone is a singleton in its sample. V gene TRBV6-6 combines with J gene TRBJ2-7; a possible D gene is TRBD1 (5 bases). The ends were cut back, 5 bases at V and 2 bases at J, with 16 bases in the middle. This CDR3 is 15 amino acids long. From germline, CDR1 is MNHNY and CDR2 SVGAGI (reference sequence). This chain's CDR3 is CASSADRGFTYEQYF. CDR3 sequence (DNA): TGTGCCAGCAGTGCCGACAGAGGATTTACCTACGAGCAGTACTTC.

DNA of the CDR3: TGTGCCAGCAGTAGTTCGGGACAGGGGGTCTACGAGCAGTACTTC. Protein sequence: CASSSSGQGVYEQYF. This chain joins TRBV6-5 and TRBJ2-7, with TRBD1 matching over 11 bases. Trimming at V came to 5 bases and at J to 3 bases, leaving 6 bases not matched to a gene. The germline V gene encodes CDR1 MNHEY and CDR2 SVGAGI. The CDR3 is made up of 15 amino acids.

This chain connects TRBV4-1 to TRBJ2-3; a weak D match, TRBD2 (5 bases). Trimming removed 5 bases at V and 1 base at J, with 19 bases between. Germline-derived CDR1 and CDR2 are MGHRA and YSYEKL. The CDR3 runs to 17 residues. The CDR3 sequence: CASSSYGPSGRTDTQYF. The CDR3, as DNA: TGCGCCAGCAGCTCCTATGGGCCCAGCGGTCGCACAGATACGCAGTATTTT.

The V gene is TRBV10-3, the J gene TRBJ1-2; maybe TRBD1 (5 bases). The germline gives CDR1 ENHRY, CDR2 SYGVKD. The ends were cut back, 7 bases at V and 4 bases at J, with 19 bases in the middle. The CDR3 is made up of 15 amino acids. Written as DNA, the CDR3 is TGTGCCATCACGGCACAGGAACTAAACGGCTATGGCTACACCTTC. Residues: CAITAQELNGYGYTF.

This clone appeared a few times. The V call is TRBV5-4, the J call TRBJ2-5; D is uncertain. V was trimmed by 4 bases and J by 7 bases, leaving 11 bases between them. This CDR3 has 12 residues. Germline CDR1 SGHNT, CDR2 YYREEE (reference sequence). CDR3 nucleotides: TGTGCCAGCAGCACCGCCTCGGGGACCCAGTACTTC. Translating gives CASSTASGTQYF.

The chain is built from TRBV3-1 (or the pseudogene TRBV3-2) and TRBJ2-6; D remains ambiguous. Trimming took off 3 bases at V and 3 bases at J, with 3 bases between the two ends. The V gene's germline CDR1 is LGHDT and CDR2 YNNKEL (reference sequence). This CDR3 is 13 amino acids long. CDR3 nucleotides: TGTGCCAGCAGCCACCTTGGGGCCAACGTCCTGACTTTC. This codes for CASSHLGANVLTF.

This clone was detected once. The chain uses TRBV6-5 and TRBJ2-7; a weak D match, TRBD1 (6 bases). CDR3 length: 14 residues. V gave up 6 bases and J gave up 0 bases, with 12 bases separating them. CDR1 and CDR2 from the germline V gene are MNHEY and SVGAGI. This CDR3 is CASRRDTSSYEQYF. The CDR3 DNA reads TGTGCCAGCAGACGGGACACTAGCTCCTACGAGCAGTACTTC.

The chain employs TRBV28 and TRBJ2-5; TRBD2 is a possible D gene (5 bases). The CDR3 covers 14 residues. V lost 1 base, J lost 1 base, and 7 bases lay in between. CDR1 and CDR2 (germline): MDHEN, SYDVKM. CDR3 amino acids: CASSLFRGQETQYF. The CDR3, as DNA: TGTGCCAGCAGTTTATTCCGGGGCCAAGAGACCCAGTACTTC.

The V and J genes are TRBV28 and TRBJ1-5; 7 bases fit TRBD1. The J segment lost 7 bases and the V segment lost 7 bases, leaving 7 bases of the junction unmatched. The germline gives CDR1 MDHEN, CDR2 SYDVKM. CDR3 length equals 13 residues. CDR3 loop: CASTRQGGQPQHF. CDR3 nucleotides: TGTGCCAGCACTCGACAGGGAGGCCAGCCCCAGCATTTT. The full variable domain, completed using reference TRBV28 and TRBJ1-5, is DVKVTQSSRYLVKRTGEKVFLECVQDMDHENMFWYRQDPGLGLRLIYFSYDVKMKEKGDIPEGYSVSREKKERFSLILESASTNQTSMYLCASTRQGGQPQHFGDGTRLSIL.

V is TRBV20-1 and J is TRBJ1-2; 7 positions agree with TRBD1. This CDR3 has 11 amino acids. In germline, CDR1 is DFQATT, CDR2 SNEGSKA (reference sequence). DNA for the CDR3: TGCAAGACAGGGAGGATCTATGGCTACACCTTC. Its translation: CKTGRIYGYTF.

This clone was seen a single time. This chain joins TRBV30 and TRBJ1-5; 8 bases line up with TRBD1. J gave up 5 bases and V 1 base, and 4 bases lay outside the gene matches. Germline V lookup: CDR1 GTSNPN, CDR2 SVGIG (reference sequence). This CDR3 comprises 14 residues. CDR3 protein: CAWSEGQAYQPQHF. The CDR3 DNA reads TGTGCCTGGAGTGAGGGACAGGCTTATCAGCCCCAGCATTTT.

This chain uses TRBV19 with TRBJ1-2, with TRBD1 as a possible D gene (6 bases). CDR3 length equals 14 residues. CDR1 and CDR2 (germline): LNHDA, SQIVND (reference sequence). Trimming took off 6 bases at V and 8 bases at J, with 19 bases between the two ends. CDR3 DNA sequence: TGTGCCAGTAGGCTGGGGGGGGGCCCCTTCGGCTACACCTTC. The encoded protein is CASRLGGGPFGYTF.

CDR3 sequence reads: CASTTTGQRNTEAFF. The CDR3 region has the DNA TGCGCCAGCACCACCACGGGACAGCGGAACACTGAAGCTTTCTTT. The J gene is TRBJ1-1, the V gene TRBV23-1; 7 nucleotides align to TRBD1. TRBV23-1 has ORF status, its function being uncertain. V dropped 7 bases and J dropped 1; count of bases not matched to a gene: 9. The CDR3 has 15 amino acids.

This chain links TRBV10-3 with TRBJ1-1; D remains ambiguous. Germline V gives CDR1 ENHRY, CDR2 SYGVKD. The CDR3 is 13 amino acids. The germline V and J ends were trimmed by 5 bases and 5 bases, with 12 bases remaining between them. The CDR3 DNA sequence: TGTGCCATCAGTAAACTCAGCGGGACTGAAGCTTTCTTT. It yields the protein CAISKLSGTEAFF.

The V call is TRBV7-3, the J call TRBJ2-2; D is perhaps TRBD2 (6 bases). The CDR3 contains 15 residues. Germline V gene lookup returns CDR1 SGHTA and CDR2 FQGTGA. The V end was cut by 4 bases, the J end by 6 bases, with 15 bases between. The CDR3 bases are TGTGCCAGCAGCTCTCCGGGACGGGGGTCCGGGGAGCTGTTTTTT. This sequence encodes CASSSPGRGSGELFF. The full variable domain, rest sourced from reference TRBV7-3 and TRBJ2-2, is GAGVSQTPSNKVTEKGKYVELRCDPISGHTALYWYRQSLGQGPEFLIYFQGTGAADDSGLPNDRFFAVRPEGSVSTLKIQRTERGDSAVYLCASSSPGRGSGELFFGEGSRLTVL.

The J gene is TRBJ2-4, the V gene TRBV4-3; D is unclear. The V gene's germline CDR1 is LGHNA and CDR2 YSLEER. Trimming removed 0 bases at V and 0 bases at J, with 12 bases between. CDR3 length: 17 residues. The CDR3 protein is CASSQDLGVLAKNIQYF. The CDR3 DNA is TGCGCCAGCAGCCAAGATTTGGGCGTCCTAGCCAAAAACATTCAGTACTTC.

The rearrangement uses TRBV5-1 and TRBJ1-1; a weak D match, TRBD1 (6 bases). Trimming removed 7 bases at V and 7 bases at J, with 17 bases between. Germline-derived CDR1 and CDR2 are SGHRS and YFSETQ. CDR3 length equals 13 residues. The CDR3: CASGGTGIGEAFF. The CDR3, as DNA: TGCGCCAGCGGGGGAACAGGGATCGGTGAAGCTTTCTTT.

CDR3 sequence: CASRDRGTDTQYF. CDR3 in DNA: TGTGCCAGCAGGGACAGGGGAACAGATACGCAGTATTTT. The chain is built from TRBV2 and TRBJ2-3; the match to TRBD1 covers 9 bases. CDR3 length: 13 amino acids. Trimming took 6 bases from V and 3 from J; bases not matched to a gene: 1. Germline V gene sequence: CDR1 SNHLY, CDR2 FYNNEI. Together with reference TRBV2 and TRBJ2-3, the CDR3 gives the full variable domain: EPEVTQTPSHQVTQMGQEVILRCVPISNHLYFYWYRQILGQKVEFLVSFYNNEISEKSEIFDDQFSVERPDGSNFTLKIRSTKLEDSAMYFCASRDRGTDTQYFGPGTRLTVL.

The V call is TRBV19, the J call TRBJ1-5, with D possibly being TRBD1 (6 bases). CDR1 and CDR2 from the germline V gene are LNHDA and SQIVND (reference sequence). Between the trimmed V and J ends, which lost 4 bases and 1 base, there was a span of 8 bases. The CDR3 covers 14 residues. CDR3 in amino acids: CASSNRASNQPQHF. The CDR3 DNA reads TGTGCCAGTAGTAACAGGGCGAGCAATCAGCCCCAGCATTTT.

This clone was detected once. The rearrangement joins TRBV12-3 or TRBV12-4 to TRBJ1-1; D unclear. CDR3 length: 11 amino acids. Trimming removed 5 bases at V and 11 bases at J, with 12 bases between. The CDR3: CASSSREEAFF. The CDR3, as DNA: TGTGCCAGCAGTAGCCGTGAGGAGGCTTTCTTT.

The rearrangement links TRBV5-4 to TRBJ2-7; 7 bases line up with TRBD1. CDR1 is SGHNT and CDR2 is YYREEE in the germline V gene (reference sequence). V dropped 4 bases and J dropped 0; count of bases not matched to a gene: 4. The CDR3 is 14 amino acids. For the CDR3, the DNA is TGTGCCAGCAGCAAGGACAGGTCCTCCTACGAGCAGTACTTC. Its protein is CASSKDRSSYEQYF.

This chain uses TRBV23-1 with TRBJ2-7, with D possibly matching TRBD1 (6 bases). TRBV23-1 belongs to the ORF category, with a function that is uncertain. Between the trimmed V and J ends, which lost 1 base and 3 bases, there was a span of 7 bases. This CDR3 is 13 amino acids long. The CDR3 sequence is CASSQLGGYEQYF. In DNA, the CDR3 is TGCGCCAGCAGTCAATTAGGGGGCTACGAGCAGTACTTC.

The chain joins TRBV7-9 to TRBJ2-5; 7 nucleotides match TRBD2. The CDR3 is 15 residues long. CDR1 and CDR2 (germline): SEHNR, FQNEAQ (reference sequence). With 1 base clipped from V and 1 base from J, the junction kept 3 bases outside the gene matches. The CDR3 DNA reads TGTGCCAGCAGCTTAGAGGGACTACCCCAAGAGACCCAGTACTTC. Translating gives CASSLEGLPQETQYF.

This clone showed up just once. The rearrangement uses TRBV5-1 and TRBJ2-7; 10 bases line up with TRBD2. The CDR3 extends over 16 amino acids. Trimming at V came to 4 bases and at J to 7 bases, leaving 14 bases not matched to a gene. Germline loops: CDR1 SGHRS, CDR2 YFSETQ. The CDR3 region has the DNA TGCGCCAGCAGCCCCACCGGGCTAGCGGGAGCAAGTGAGCAGTACTTC. Its protein product is CASSPTGLAGASEQYF.